A few counts support the clone carrying this TCR beta chain. Its target is unknown. Between the trimmed V and J ends, which lost 3 bases and 0 bases, there was a span of 15 bases. The CDR3 is made up of 16 amino acids. Germline CDR1 SGHRS, CDR2 YFSETQ. The sample is drawn from a study of shared clonotypes between healthy human individuals. Study-wide context: Per donor, CD8 memory used one plate, CD8 naive used two, CD4 memory used three and CD4 naive used three. Study-wide results and caveats: Few donors limited the genetic and exposure-history diversity represented.

Profiling relied on immunoSEQ multiplex PCR, and the TCRdb table lists in-frame clones only, not all of them. Of roughly 1,100,000 clones detected, around 74% appear once; the ten largest clones hold approximately 1.5%. V usage is TRBV5-1 and J usage is TRBJ1-1; possible D gene TRBD1, 6 bases. Sequencing was carried out using memory CD4+ T cells sorted from blood. Subset in this sample: CD45RA-negative fraction. The clonotype comes from a man aged 18 to 30 in good health. The CDR3 region has the DNA TGCGCCAGCAGCTCACAGGGAGGAGGCATGAACACTGAAGCTTTCTTT. It yields the protein CASSSQGGGMNTEAFF.